This TCR beta chain comes out of a study of T-cell memory formation after mild COVID-19. Researchers used 5'RACE with constant-segment primers to make TCR alpha and TCR beta cDNA libraries that carry sample barcodes and UMIs. MiXCR, applied by TCRdb to the 5' RACE reads, yields one record per CDR3 protein. The profile shows 250,000 or so distinct CDR3 sequences, about 20% of them singletons. Findings and limits, study-wide: Pre-infection memory held some responding clones, suggesting pre-existing cross-reactive T cells responded.

Notes on this clonotype: What it recognizes is unknown.

This TCR was recovered from a man aged 18 to 35 who had mild COVID-19 (a few samples of this study predate the infection). Cell type and time point are not known. Material for sequencing was PBMCs or a T cell subset sorted from them (not recorded which).

The CDR3 reads CASSFAGESTDTQYF. CDR3 in DNA: TGTGCCAGCAGTTTTGCAGGGGAAAGCACAGATACGCAGTATTTT. The chain combines TRBV12-3 or TRBV12-4 with TRBJ2-3; D possibly corresponds to TRBD1 (6 bases). Between the trimmed V and J ends, which lost 3 bases and 0 bases, there was a span of 10 bases. This CDR3 spans 15 amino acids.